The 15 T cell receptor beta chains below all came from one sample that was sequenced in a study of blood T cell repertoires in COVID-19. TCRdb keeps only in-frame clones here, not all; method: immunoSEQ multiplex PCR. The table shows 15,000 to 20,000 clones, with about 85% occurring only once. Sequencing used peripheral blood. The receptor set was obtained from a man aged 45-60 years with active COVID-19.

The chain couples TRBV9 to TRBJ2-2; a weak D match, TRBD2 (5 bases). The CDR3 extends over 16 amino acids. Trimming removed 0 bases at V and 1 base at J, with 10 bases between. Germline V CDR1 and CDR2: SGDLS, YYNGEE. The DNA of the CDR3 is TGTGCCAGCAGCGTAGACCCTAGCCAGAACACCGGGGAGCTGTTTTTT. Its translation is CASSVDPSQNTGELFF.

The rearrangement links TRBV4-1 to TRBJ2-1, with TRBD2 matching over 8 bases. V lost 2 bases to trimming and J lost 6 bases; unmatched junction nucleotides: 15. This CDR3 comprises 18 residues. The germline CDR1 and CDR2 sequences are MGHRA and YSYEKL. The CDR3 sequence: CASSQRTLSGSQLNEQFF. The CDR3 region has the DNA TGCGCCAGCAGCCAACGCACTTTAAGCGGGAGTCAGCTCAATGAGCAGTTCTTC.

CDR3 nucleotides: TGTGCCAGCAGTGAAGCGCTTCGGGTAACTAATGAAAAACTGTTTTTT. Protein: CASSEALRVTNEKLFF. This chain links TRBV6-1 with TRBJ1-4; D is undetermined. The germline gives CDR1 MNHNS, CDR2 SASEGT. The CDR3 sequence is 16 residues long. Trimming removed 0 bases from V and 1 base from J, with 9 bases in between.

This chain connects TRBV6-2 or TRBV6-3 to TRBJ2-7; 7 bases map to TRBD2. Per the germline V gene, CDR1 is MNHEY and CDR2 is SVGEGT. The CDR3 runs to 15 residues. The V and J ends lost 0 bases and 7 bases, in that order; junction bases with no gene match: 9. CDR3: CASSYSSAGVGEQYF. CDR3 nucleotides: TGTGCCAGCAGTTACTCGTCGGCGGGAGTCGGGGAGCAGTACTTC.

This clone was seen only a few times. V gene TRBV9 combines with J gene TRBJ2-2, with TRBD2 matching 10 bases. Germline V CDR1 and CDR2: SGDLS, YYNGEE. With V trimmed by 0 bases and J by 4 bases, 9 bases remained unmatched. This CDR3 comprises 18 residues. This CDR3 is CASSVGASGRRSTGELFF. CDR3 coding DNA: TGTGCCAGCAGCGTAGGAGCTAGCGGGAGAAGAAGCACCGGGGAGCTGTTTTTT.

The chain couples TRBV21-1 to TRBJ2-7; whether TRBD1, the table's D call, matches the DNA was not checked. TRBV21-1 has pseudogene status. There are 16 residues in the CDR3. CDR3 sequence reads: CARKTRGQGLTYEQYF. Here the CDR3 DNA reads TGTGCCAGGAAAACCCGGGGACAGGGATTAACCTACGAGCAGTACTTC.

The genes are TRBV28 and TRBJ1-2; 8 nucleotides line up with TRBD1. CDR1 MDHEN and CDR2 SYDVKM come from the germline V gene. V shed 5 bases and J 7 bases; nucleotides not matched to a gene: 12. This CDR3 has 15 amino acids. CDR3 DNA: TGTGCCAGCAGTAGGGCAGGGGGCGGATCGGGTGGCTACACCTTC. Translated: CASSRAGGGSGGYTF.

This clone was observed a handful of times. The chain employs TRBV29-1 and TRBJ1-1, with D perhaps matching TRBD1 (6 bases). Germline V gene sequence: CDR1 SQVTM, CDR2 ANQGSEA. The CDR3 is 13 amino acids. Trimming left V 4 bases short and J 0 bases short, with 9 bases between. As DNA, the CDR3 is TGCAGCGTTGGGGACACCTTGAACACTGAAGCTTTCTTT. This gives the protein CSVGDTLNTEAFF.

J is TRBJ2-7 and V is TRBV2, with a possible D match to TRBD2 (5 bases). The CDR3 covers 13 residues. V was pared by 6 bases and J by 7 bases, with 16 bases between. Germline V lookup: CDR1 SNHLY, CDR2 FYNNEI. The CDR3 DNA reads as TGTGCCAGCAGGACTGGACTCGGTCGGGAGCAGTACTTC. Translating gives CASRTGLGREQYF.

This rearrangement joins TRBV24-1 to TRBJ2-1, with D tentatively TRBD2 (6 bases). Germline CDR1 is KGHDR and CDR2 is SFDVKD. The V end lost 1 base, the J end lost 5 bases, and 14 bases lay between the germline ends. The CDR3 runs to 16 residues. Written as DNA, the CDR3 is TGTGCCACCAGTGATTTCGGGGGTCAACGTAACAATGAGCAGTTCTTC. It yields the protein CATSDFGGQRNNEQFF.

The rearrangement joins TRBV11-3 to TRBJ1-6; 10 bases line up with TRBD1. CDR3 length: 14 residues. The V segment lost 5 bases and the J segment 6 bases; nucleotides outside the gene matches: 1. The germline V gene has CDR1 SGHNT and CDR2 YENEEA. As DNA, the CDR3 is TGTGCCAGCAGCCGGGACAGGGGTAATTCACCCCTCCACTTT. This sequence encodes CASSRDRGNSPLHF.

The chain couples TRBV5-5 to TRBJ1-5; a weak D match, TRBD1 (5 bases). The CDR3 has 16 amino acids. Trimming left V 0 bases short and J 2 bases short, with 12 bases between. CDR1 and CDR2 from the germline V gene are SGHKS and YYEKEE (reference sequence). For the CDR3, the DNA is TGTGCCAGCAGCTTGGACTGGGGGGTGGGCAATCAGCCCCAGCATTTT. As protein: CASSLDWGVGNQPQHF.

V is TRBV18 and J is TRBJ2-3; the match to TRBD2 covers 12 bases. CDR1 and CDR2 (germline): KGHSH, LQKENI. CDR3 size: 17 residues. V lost 0 bases to trimming and J lost 7 bases; unmatched junction nucleotides: 8. CDR3 loop: CASSPPSSGRAGNTQYF. CDR3 coding DNA: TGTGCCAGCTCACCACCTTCTAGCGGGAGGGCCGGGAATACGCAGTATTTT.

This chain links TRBV27 with TRBJ2-2; a weak D match, TRBD2 (6 bases). The V end lost 6 bases, the J end lost 4 bases, and 18 bases lay between the germline ends. This CDR3 is 16 amino acids long. The germline V gene encodes CDR1 MNHEY and CDR2 SMNVEV (reference sequence). CDR3 nucleotides: TGTGCCAGCAGCCCCGCGGGCGGGATTAGCACCGGGGAGCTGTTTTTT. Protein: CASSPAGGISTGELFF.

V gene TRBV28 combines with J gene TRBJ1-4, with a possible D match to TRBD1 (6 bases). The CDR3 sequence is 16 residues long. The V gene's germline CDR1 is MDHEN and CDR2 SYDVKM. The ends were cut back, 9 bases at V and 4 bases at J, with 21 bases in the middle. CDR3 nucleotide sequence: TGTGCCAGTGTAGGGGGAAGTGCAGGGCATAATGAAAAACTGTTTTTT. It translates to CASVGGSAGHNEKLFF.